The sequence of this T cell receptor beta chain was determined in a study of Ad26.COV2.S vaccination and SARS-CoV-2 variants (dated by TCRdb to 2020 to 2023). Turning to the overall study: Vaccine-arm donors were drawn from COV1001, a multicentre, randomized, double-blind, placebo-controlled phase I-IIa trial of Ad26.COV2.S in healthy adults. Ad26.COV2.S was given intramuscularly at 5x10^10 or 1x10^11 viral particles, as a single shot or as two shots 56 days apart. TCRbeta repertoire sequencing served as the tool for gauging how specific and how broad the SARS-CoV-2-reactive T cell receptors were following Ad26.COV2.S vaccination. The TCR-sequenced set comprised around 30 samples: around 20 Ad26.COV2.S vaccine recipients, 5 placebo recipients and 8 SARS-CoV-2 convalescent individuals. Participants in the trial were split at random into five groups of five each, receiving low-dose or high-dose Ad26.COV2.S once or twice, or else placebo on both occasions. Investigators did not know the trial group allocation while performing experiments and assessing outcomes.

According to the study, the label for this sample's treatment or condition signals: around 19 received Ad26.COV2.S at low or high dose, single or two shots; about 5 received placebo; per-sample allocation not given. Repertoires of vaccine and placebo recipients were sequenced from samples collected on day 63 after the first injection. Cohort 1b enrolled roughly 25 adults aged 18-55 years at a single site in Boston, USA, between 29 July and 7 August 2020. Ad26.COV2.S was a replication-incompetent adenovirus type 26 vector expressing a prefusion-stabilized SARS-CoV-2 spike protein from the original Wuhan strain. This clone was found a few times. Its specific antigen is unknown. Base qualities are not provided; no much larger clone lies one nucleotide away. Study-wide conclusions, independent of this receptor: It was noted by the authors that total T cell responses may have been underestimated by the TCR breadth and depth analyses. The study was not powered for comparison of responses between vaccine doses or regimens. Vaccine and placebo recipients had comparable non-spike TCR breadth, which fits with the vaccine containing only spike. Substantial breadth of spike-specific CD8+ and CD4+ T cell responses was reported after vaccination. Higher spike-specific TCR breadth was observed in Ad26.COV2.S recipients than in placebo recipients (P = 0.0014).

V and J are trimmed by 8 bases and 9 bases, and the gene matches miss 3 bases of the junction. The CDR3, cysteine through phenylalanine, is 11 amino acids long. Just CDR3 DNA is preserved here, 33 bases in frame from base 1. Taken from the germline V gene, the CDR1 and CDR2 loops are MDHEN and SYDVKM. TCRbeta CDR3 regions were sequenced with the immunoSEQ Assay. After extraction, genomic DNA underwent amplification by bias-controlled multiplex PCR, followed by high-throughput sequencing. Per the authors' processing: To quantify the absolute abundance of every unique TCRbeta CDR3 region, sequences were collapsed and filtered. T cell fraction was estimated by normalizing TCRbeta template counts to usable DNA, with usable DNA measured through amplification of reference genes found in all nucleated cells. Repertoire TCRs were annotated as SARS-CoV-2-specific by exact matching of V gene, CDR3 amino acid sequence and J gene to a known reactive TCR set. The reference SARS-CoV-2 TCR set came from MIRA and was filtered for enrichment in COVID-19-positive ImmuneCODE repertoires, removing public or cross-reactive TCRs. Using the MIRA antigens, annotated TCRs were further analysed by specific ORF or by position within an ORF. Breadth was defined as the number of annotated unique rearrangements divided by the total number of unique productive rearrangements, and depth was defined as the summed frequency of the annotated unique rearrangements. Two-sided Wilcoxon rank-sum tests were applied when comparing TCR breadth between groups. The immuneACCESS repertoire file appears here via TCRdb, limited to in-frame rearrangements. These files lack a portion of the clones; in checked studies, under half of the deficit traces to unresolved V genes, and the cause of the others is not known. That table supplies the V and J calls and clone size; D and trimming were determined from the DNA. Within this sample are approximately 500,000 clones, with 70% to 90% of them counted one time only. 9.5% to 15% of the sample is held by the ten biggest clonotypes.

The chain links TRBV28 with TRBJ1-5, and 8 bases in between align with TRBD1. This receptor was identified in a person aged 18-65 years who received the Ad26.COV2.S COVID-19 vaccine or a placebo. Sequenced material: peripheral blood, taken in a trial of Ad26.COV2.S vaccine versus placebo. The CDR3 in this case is CASQGAGPQHF. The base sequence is TGTGCCAGCCAGGGGGCCGGGCCCCAGCATTTT.